The 25 T cell receptor beta chains in this list originate from one sample, sequenced in a study of cytomegalovirus exposure and HLA in healthy donors. A multiplex PCR was run with 60 Vbeta primers and 13 Jbeta primers. Data came from immunoSEQ multiplex PCR; TCRdb stores just in-frame clones and leaves some out. The data contain fewer than 200,000 clones, 85% of them singletons. Sequencing used PBMCs. Receptors originate from a young man in good health and CMV-seropositive.

The rearrangement joins TRBV6-5 to TRBJ2-1, with TRBD2 as a possible D gene (7 bases). V dropped 7 bases and J dropped 0 bases, with 13 bases sitting between them. The germline V gene encodes CDR1 MNHEY and CDR2 SVGAGI. The CDR3 spans 15 residues. This CDR3 reads CASKNGGASYNEQFF. The CDR3 bases are TGTGCCAGCAAGAATGGGGGGGCCTCCTACAATGAGCAGTTCTTC.

With respect to this clone: A junction end diverges from the germline sequence, so it may reflect a read error. This chain uses TRBV13 with TRBJ2-6; maybe TRBD1 (5 bases). From germline, CDR1 is PRHDT and CDR2 FYEKMQ (reference sequence). CDR3 length: 18 amino acids. Written as DNA, the CDR3 is TGTGCCAGCAGCTTAGGGCAGGGCCTTTTCTCTGGGGCCAACGGCCTGACTTTC. Translated: CASSLGQGLFSGANGLTF.

The CDR3 DNA reads TGTGCCATCAGTGACAGGGTAGGCTATAATGAGCAGTTCTTC. This gives the protein CAISDRVGYNEQFF. The chain joins TRBV10-3 to TRBJ2-1; weak D call: TRBD1 (5 bases). The CDR3 totals 14 residues. Trimming left V 3 bases short and J 7 bases short, with 13 bases between. Germline assignment: CDR1 ENHRY and CDR2 SYGVKD.

The genes are TRBV14 and TRBJ1-2, with 7 bases matching TRBD1. The CDR3 consists of 13 residues. The germline CDR1 and CDR2 sequences are SGHDN and FVKESK. J was trimmed by 8 bases and V by 4 bases; bases with no gene match: 7. The CDR3 DNA follows: TGTGCCAGCAGCCGAGAAGGGGGCTGGGGCTACACCTTC. This codes for CASSREGGWGYTF.

This rearrangement joins TRBV5-6 to TRBJ1-2; TRBD1 matches 8 bases. Unmatched junction bases numbered 15, after V lost 4 bases and J lost 4 bases. This CDR3 has 17 residues. Germline lookup yields CDR1 SGHDT and CDR2 YYEEEE. The DNA for the CDR3 is TGTGCCAGCAGCAAAAGAAACTTGAGGACAGGGCCCTATGGCTACACCTTC. Residues: CASSKRNLRTGPYGYTF.

This chain connects TRBV7-3 to TRBJ1-1; D is undetermined. V was cut by 0 bases and J by 0 bases, with 5 bases left in between. This CDR3 has 14 residues. Germline V gene lookup returns CDR1 SGHTA and CDR2 FQGTGA. In DNA, the CDR3 is TGTGCCAGCAGCTTAACTGGCCTGAACACTGAAGCTTTCTTT. Its protein is CASSLTGLNTEAFF.

The rearrangement uses TRBV4-1 and TRBJ2-7; TRBD1 matches 9 bases. V lost 4 bases and J lost 3; bases outside the gene matches: 4. Germline V gene lookup returns CDR1 MGHRA and CDR2 YSYEKL. The CDR3 is 14 residues long. This CDR3 is CASSPRQGGYEQYF. The DNA for the CDR3 is TGCGCCAGCAGCCCCAGACAGGGGGGCTACGAGCAGTACTTC.

The CDR3 DNA follows: TGTGCCAGCAGTCTACAAGGGGGCGCCGGCGCTTTCTTT. Its protein product is CASSLQGGAGAFF. V gene TRBV6-5 combines with J gene TRBJ1-1; 7 bases match TRBD1. This CDR3 has 13 amino acids. The V segment lost 5 bases and the J segment 11 bases; nucleotides outside the gene matches: 11. From germline, CDR1 is MNHEY and CDR2 SVGAGI.

The chain has TRBV5-4 and TRBJ2-7; D gene ambiguous. The germline gives CDR1 SGHNT, CDR2 YYREEE (reference sequence). This CDR3 region has 13 residues. V lost 4 bases and J 7 bases, leaving 15 bases between the germline ends. CDR3 DNA sequence: TGTGCCAGCAGCCCCTTTCGCGGAGTGGAGCAGTACTTC. Translated, it gives CASSPFRGVEQYF.

The J gene is TRBJ1-6, the V gene TRBV2; unclear D gene. Germline CDR1 is SNHLY and CDR2 is FYNNEI. Trimming took off 4 bases at V and 8 bases at J, with 9 bases between the two ends. This CDR3 has 13 amino acids. The CDR3 bases are TGTGCCAGCAGTGTGGCTGCGGATTCACCCCTCCACTTT. Protein product: CASSVAADSPLHF.

The rearrangement links TRBV5-1 to TRBJ1-1; D perhaps matches TRBD1 (5 bases). Germline-derived CDR1 and CDR2 are SGHRS and YFSETQ. Trimming took 0 bases from V and 5 from J, leaving 14 bases between them. The CDR3 totals 15 residues. In nucleotides, the CDR3 is TGCGCCAGCAGCTTGGTCGTCTCGGGGGGGACTGAAGCTTTCTTT. It specifies CASSLVVSGGTEAFF.

This clone was seen more than once but under ten times. The rearrangement joins TRBV27 to TRBJ2-1; 13 bases line up with TRBD2. There are 14 residues in the CDR3. V lost 8 bases and J lost 9; bases outside the gene matches: 7. Per germline, CDR1 MNHEY and CDR2 SMNVEV (reference sequence). The CDR3 DNA follows: TGTGCCAGCTCGGGACTAGCGGGGCGGGGTGAGCAGTTCTTC. It codes for CASSGLAGRGEQFF.

The sample holds one count of this clone. The gene calls are TRBV5-6 and TRBJ1-6; TRBD1 matches 7 bases. V lost 1 base and J lost 6; bases outside the gene matches: 7. This CDR3 has 16 amino acids. Per germline, CDR1 SGHDT and CDR2 YYEEEE. CDR3 sequence: CASSLYSGGPNSPLHF. For the CDR3, the DNA is TGTGCCAGCAGCTTGTATTCAGGGGGGCCTAATTCACCCCTCCACTTT.

The genes are TRBV13 and TRBJ2-1, with 9 bases aligning to TRBD1. The CDR3 is 13 amino acids. The ends lost 4 bases at V and 5 bases at J; junction bases unmatched: 0. Germline V lookup: CDR1 PRHDT, CDR2 FYEKMQ (reference sequence). The CDR3 sequence is CASSWDRDNEQFF. The CDR3 DNA sequence: TGTGCCAGCAGCTGGGACAGGGACAATGAGCAGTTCTTC.

The rearrangement links TRBV13 to TRBJ2-7, with 7 positions matching TRBD2. Trimming at V came to 5 bases and at J to 0 bases, leaving 7 bases not matched to a gene. In germline, CDR1 is PRHDT, CDR2 FYEKMQ (reference sequence). The CDR3 extends over 15 amino acids. Here the CDR3 DNA reads TGTGCCAGCAGCCTCCGGGGGGTTTCCTCCTACGAGCAGTACTTC. The encoded protein is CASSLRGVSSYEQYF.

CDR3 nucleotides: TGTGCCAGCAGCGTAACCGGGGCCTACAATGAGCAGTTCTTC. Its translation: CASSVTGAYNEQFF. V is TRBV9 and J is TRBJ2-1; a weak D match, TRBD2 (5 bases). V lost 1 base, J lost 2 bases, and 7 bases lay in between. Per the germline V gene, CDR1 is SGDLS and CDR2 is YYNGEE. This CDR3 spans 14 amino acids.

This clone was detected once. The CDR3 coding sequence is TGTGCCAGCAGCTTGCAGGGGACCCAAGAGACCCAGTACTTC. Translation: CASSLQGTQETQYF. J is TRBJ2-5 and V is TRBV5-4, with D possibly matching TRBD1 (6 bases). This CDR3 region has 14 residues. In germline, CDR1 is SGHNT, CDR2 YYREEE (reference sequence). Trimming took 1 base from V and 1 from J, leaving 8 bases between them.

The V gene is TRBV25-1, the J gene TRBJ2-7; 8 nucleotides align to TRBD1. The germline CDR1 and CDR2 sequences are MGHDK and SYGVNS. The CDR3 spans 16 residues. V shed 4 bases and J 4 bases; nucleotides not matched to a gene: 12. The CDR3 nucleotides are TGTGCCAGCAGTGTGGTCCGGGGACAGGCAGTATACGAGCAGTACTTC. It translates to CASSVVRGQAVYEQYF.

This chain joins TRBV9 and TRBJ2-5; 7 nucleotides line up with TRBD2. V shed 3 bases, J shed 5 bases, and the junction held 13 bases outside the gene matches. Germline CDR1 and CDR2: SGDLS and YYNGEE. CDR3 length: 16 amino acids. CDR3 nucleotides: TGTGCCAGCAGCGCCCCCCGGGGGACTACGACCGAGACCCAGTACTTC. This sequence encodes CASSAPRGTTTETQYF.

The chain joins TRBV27 to TRBJ1-6; D is possibly TRBD1 (6 bases). The CDR3 spans 14 residues. Germline loops: CDR1 MNHEY, CDR2 SMNVEV (reference sequence). Between the trimmed V and J ends, which lost 2 bases and 7 bases, there was a span of 9 bases. The CDR3 DNA reads TGTGCCAGCAGTTTAAACCAGGGGAATTCACCCCTCCACTTT. It encodes CASSLNQGNSPLHF.

The chain joins TRBV20-1 to TRBJ2-1; D possibly corresponds to TRBD1 (6 bases). Trimming took 4 bases from V and 10 from J, leaving 8 bases between them. Germline-derived CDR1 and CDR2 are DFQATT and SNEGSKA (reference sequence). The CDR3 contains 10 residues. The CDR3 here is CSATGTEQFF. In nucleotides, the CDR3 is TGCAGTGCTACCGGGACAGAGCAGTTCTTC.

Comments on this clone: Other DNA sequences in the sample encode the same CDR3. The chain joins TRBV7-9 to TRBJ1-4, with 7 bases aligning to TRBD1. Germline V gene lookup returns CDR1 SEHNR and CDR2 FQNEAQ (reference sequence). The CDR3 totals 14 residues. V was pared by 2 bases and J by 4 bases, with 1 base of the junction left unmatched. CDR3 residues: CASSLRQGNEKLFF. The CDR3 DNA sequence: TGTGCCAGCAGCTTAAGACAGGGTAATGAAAAACTGTTTTTT.

Only a few counts were recorded for this clone. The rearrangement links TRBV5-1 to TRBJ1-1; D is possibly TRBD1 (6 bases). The CDR3 spans 13 residues. V was clipped by 0 bases and J by 7 bases, with 10 bases between them. Germline values: CDR1 SGHRS, CDR2 YFSETQ. The CDR3 DNA sequence: TGCGCCAGCAGCTTGGACAGGGTAGATGAAGCTTTCTTT. Translating gives CASSLDRVDEAFF.

DNA of the CDR3: TGTGCCAGTAGTATGGGACTAGCGGGGGACCGGGGTACGCAGTATTTT. It specifies CASSMGLAGDRGTQYF. The V and J genes are TRBV19 and TRBJ2-3, with TRBD2 matching 14 bases. The germline gives CDR1 LNHDA, CDR2 SQIVND (reference sequence). V was pared by 3 bases and J by 8 bases, with 7 bases of the junction left unmatched. The CDR3 is 16 residues long.

The CDR3 reads CATSREGGAEKLFF. CDR3 nucleotides: TGTGCCACCAGCAGAGAGGGGGGGGCTGAAAAACTGTTTTTT. The genes are TRBV15 and TRBJ1-4; perhaps TRBD1 as D (6 bases). This CDR3 contains 14 residues. V lost 0 bases and J lost 7, with 9 bases in between. Germline CDR1 LNHNV, CDR2 YYDKDF (reference sequence).